Below are 9 T cell receptor beta chains sequenced from a single sample in a study of T cell responses to AZD1222 COVID-19 vaccine. Measured with immunoSEQ multiplex PCR; TCRdb has only the in-frame clones, and not every one. The sample shows under 100,000 clones, 90% to 95% of them seen only once. Sequenced material: peripheral blood, taken on day 0 of AZD1222 vaccination. The receptor set was obtained from an adult in good health.

The V call is TRBV3-1 (or the pseudogene TRBV3-2), the J call TRBJ1-5; D is unclear. This CDR3 has 13 amino acids. In germline, CDR1 is LGHDT, CDR2 YNNKEL (reference sequence). The ends were cut back, 4 bases at V and 2 bases at J, with 6 bases in the middle. The CDR3 spells CASSREGNQPQHF. The CDR3 nucleotides read TGTGCCAGCAGCCGCGAGGGCAATCAGCCCCAGCATTTT.

The chain couples TRBV5-1 to TRBJ1-2; 8 bases agree with TRBD1. V lost 3 bases to trimming and J lost 3 bases; unmatched junction nucleotides: 7. The CDR3 consists of 15 residues. Germline-derived CDR1 and CDR2 are SGHRS and YFSETQ. The CDR3 coding sequence is TGCGCCAGCAGCTCCCGCGACAGGGGAGACTATGGCTACACCTTC. Residues: CASSSRDRGDYGYTF.

The chain is built from TRBV3-1 (or the pseudogene TRBV3-2) and TRBJ2-5; 10 bases line up with TRBD2. The CDR3 sequence is 16 residues long. Germline V CDR1 and CDR2: LGHDT, YNNKEL (reference sequence). The trim removed 4 bases at V and 6 bases at J, leaving 11 bases unmatched. DNA of the CDR3: TGTGCCAGCAGCCCCCCGAGCGGGGGGGCTAGAAAGACCCAGTACTTC. As protein: CASSPPSGGARKTQYF.

The rearrangement uses TRBV28 and TRBJ1-2; a possible D gene is TRBD1 (5 bases). The CDR3 runs to 12 residues. V was trimmed by 6 bases and J by 8 bases, leaving 13 bases between them. Germline V gene data show CDR1 as MDHEN and CDR2 as SYDVKM. CDR3 nucleotide sequence: TGTGCCAGCAGCACGGGGGTGAGGGGCTACACCTTC. Translated, it gives CASSTGVRGYTF.

The chain has TRBV4-2 and TRBJ2-5, with 16 bases lining up with TRBD2. The CDR3 spans 18 residues. V lost 1 base, J lost 5 bases, and 7 bases stayed unmatched. Germline V gives CDR1 LGHNA, CDR2 YNFKEQ. The CDR3 region has the DNA TGTGCCAGCAGCCAAGCGGGACTAGCGGGGGGGCTGGGGGAGACCCAGTACTTC. Translation: CASSQAGLAGGLGETQYF.

CDR3 DNA: TGTGCCAGCAGCGAATGGGACAGGGGCCGCTATGGCTACACCTTC. Its translation: CASSEWDRGRYGYTF. V is TRBV3-1 (or the pseudogene TRBV3-2) and J is TRBJ1-2; TRBD1 aligns across 10 bases. CDR3 size: 15 residues. V lost 5 bases to trimming and J lost 4 bases; unmatched junction nucleotides: 7. The germline V gene has CDR1 LGHDT and CDR2 YNNKEL (reference sequence).

J is TRBJ1-6 and V is TRBV19; the D is unclear. The germline V gene encodes CDR1 LNHDA and CDR2 SQIVND (reference sequence). V gave up 6 bases and J gave up 6 bases, with 15 bases separating them. The CDR3 totals 15 residues. The CDR3, as DNA: TGTGCCAGTAGCCCCATCTTGTCAATTAATTCACCCCTCCACTTT. This encodes CASSPILSINSPLHF.

J is TRBJ2-7 and V is TRBV7-6; 8 nucleotides line up with TRBD1. Germline lookup yields CDR1 SGHVS and CDR2 FNYEAQ. V trimming: 2 bases; J trimming: 1 base; junction bases outside the gene matches: 4. The CDR3 has 15 amino acids. The CDR3 nucleotides read TGTGCCAGCAGCTTATCAAGGACAGGGTCCTACGAGCAGTACTTC. It translates to CASSLSRTGSYEQYF.

J is TRBJ1-1 and V is TRBV7-2, with 7 nucleotides matching TRBD1. The CDR3 spans 15 residues. Germline values: CDR1 SGHTA, CDR2 FQGNSA. V dropped 5 bases and J dropped 0; count of bases not matched to a gene: 6. CDR3: CASSTRQGLNTEAFF. Here the CDR3 DNA reads TGTGCCAGCAGCACAAGACAGGGCCTGAACACTGAAGCTTTCTTT.